This T cell receptor beta chain comes out of a study of CD8+CD57+ T cells in acquired aplastic anemia. This CDR3 spans 13 amino acids. Per germline, CDR1 DFQATT and CDR2 SNEGSKA (reference sequence). The V gene lost 1 base and the J gene lost 5 bases, with 12 bases spanning the gap. The use of genomic DNA as template underpinned the TCR beta VDJ and CDR3 profiling. TCRdb re-derived calls from the reads in MiXCR, one entry per CDR3 protein. The table shows around 230,000 distinct CDR3 sequences, with around 60% occurring only once. This receptor was obtained from a human donor in good health. The genes are TRBV20-1 and TRBJ2-7; tentatively, D is TRBD2 (6 bases). The sample comprised sorted CD4+, CD8+, or CD8+CD57+ T cells (not recorded which) from PBMCs. The CDR3 nucleotides read TGCAGTGCTAGAGGCCTGGGGGGAAACGAGCAGTACTTC. Protein product: CSARGLGGNEQYF.